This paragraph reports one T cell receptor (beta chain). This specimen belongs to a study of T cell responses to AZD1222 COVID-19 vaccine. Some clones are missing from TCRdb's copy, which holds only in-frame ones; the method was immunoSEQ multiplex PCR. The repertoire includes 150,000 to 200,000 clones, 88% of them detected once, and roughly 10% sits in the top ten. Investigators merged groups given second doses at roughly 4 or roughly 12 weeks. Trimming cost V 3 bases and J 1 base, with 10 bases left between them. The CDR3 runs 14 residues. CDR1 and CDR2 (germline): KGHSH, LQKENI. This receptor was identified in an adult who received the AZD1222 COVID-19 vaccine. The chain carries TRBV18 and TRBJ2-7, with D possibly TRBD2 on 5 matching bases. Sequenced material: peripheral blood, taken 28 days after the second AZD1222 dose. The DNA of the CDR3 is TGTGCCAGCTCACCGCAAGAGGGATCCTACGAGCAGTACTTC. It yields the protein CASSPQEGSYEQYF.